This entry concerns a single T cell receptor (beta chain). The data stem from a study of CD8 T cells in Susac syndrome. An amount of RNA that ranged from 0.5 to 1 ug was reverse transcribed with random hexamers. TCRdb reprocessed the immunoSEQ multiplex PCR reads via MiXCR and lists one record per CDR3 protein. The profile shows about 180,000 distinct CDR3 sequences, about 93% of them singletons. CDR3 length: 10 residues. V dropped 8 bases and J dropped 3 bases, with 5 bases sitting between them. The chain combines TRBV12-3 or TRBV12-4 with TRBJ2-7; no reliable D call. The sequencing sample was made of CD4+ T cells from PBMCs. The receptor's source is a human donor with Susac syndrome. The CDR3 region is CASGFYEQYF. The DNA of the CDR3 is TGTGCCAGCGGATTCTACGAGCAGTACTTC.